This T cell receptor (beta chain) came from a study of T cell responses to AZD1222 COVID-19 vaccine. General study findings and limits: Repertoire sampling occurred only after the peak T cell response. Of spike-specific TCRs, nearly half reportedly target regions left unmutated in variants. Baseline seropositivity characterized only a handful of AZD1222 recipients. Spike was spanned by vaccine-associated CD4 TCRs, which were dominant at 160-218 and 743-854.

The J segment lost 6 bases and the V segment lost 6 bases, leaving 14 bases of the junction unmatched. The germline gives CDR1 LNHDA, CDR2 SQIVND (reference sequence). This CDR3 has 16 residues. Method: immunoSEQ multiplex PCR; TCRdb's copy keeps in-frame clones and lacks some. The sample has about 92,000 clones, 91% seen once. Turning to this clone: Its antigen is unidentified.

The material sequenced was peripheral blood, taken on day 0 of AZD1222 vaccination. This receptor was identified in an adult in good health. The gene calls are TRBV19 and TRBJ2-3, with 8 bases that match TRBD1. CDR3 in DNA: TGTGCCAGTAGACCCAGGACAGGGCGGGCAGGGGATACGCAGTATTTT. Encoded protein: CASRPRTGRAGDTQYF.